This TCR beta chain was sequenced in a study of blood T cell repertoires in COVID-19. Here immunoSEQ multiplex PCR was the method, and the copy in TCRdb shows in-frame clones only, minus some. The repertoire holds 100,000 to 150,000 clones, approximately 90% seen once, with around 20% in the top ten. In germline, CDR1 is SGHRS, CDR2 YFSETQ. The V gene lost 0 bases and the J gene lost 6 bases, with 9 bases spanning the gap. The CDR3 runs 14 residues. The sequenced sample consisted of peripheral blood. The J gene is TRBJ2-2, the V gene TRBV5-1; possible D gene TRBD1, 5 bases. This sequence was found in a man aged 45-65 years with active or convalescent COVID-19. DNA of the CDR3: TGCGCCAGCAGCTTGGTCCAGGGCCCCGGGGAGCTGTTTTTT. Translating it yields CASSLVQGPGELFF. Using reference TRBV5-1 and TRBJ2-2 for the parts outside the CDR3, the full variable domain is KAGVTQTPRYLIKTRGQQVTLSCSPISGHRSVSWYQQTPGQGLQFLFEYFSETQRNKGNFPGRFSGRQFSNSRSEMNVSTLELGDSALYLCASSLVQGPGELFFGEGSRLTVL.